This TCR beta chain originates from a study of T cells in Graves' hyperthyroidism and ophthalmopathy. Study-level information: Peripheral blood draws took place at initial diagnosis, ahead of any treatment.

In germline, CDR1 is SGHRS, CDR2 YFSETQ. The CDR3 is 14 residues long. TCR beta CDR3 sequences were amplified from RNA transcripts. First-round RT-PCR of the TCR CDR3 relied on the HTBI primer set. TCRdb redid the calling of the multiplex PCR reads with MiXCR, one entry per CDR3 protein. The table has under 70,000 distinct CDR3 sequences, roughly 58% seen once. Ophthalmopathy cases scored 3 or more on the Clinical Activity Score and 4 or more on NOSPECS grade, with duration below 3 months. In regard to this clonotype: At one boundary the junction diverges from the germline segment, which might be a read error.

The sample comprised blood. This clonotype was sampled from a woman aged 55-70 years with Graves' ophthalmopathy. The V and J genes are TRBV5-1 and TRBJ1-4, with a possible D match to TRBD1 (5 bases). Here the CDR3 reads CASSLEQEVERLFF. Written as DNA, the CDR3 is TGCGCCAGCAGCTTGGAACAGGAGGTCGAAAGACTGTTTTTT.